The entry below gives a single T cell receptor (beta chain) sequence along with its context. What it binds is not known. TCRdb's table, derived via immunoSEQ multiplex PCR, lists solely in-frame clones and lacks some. The sample includes fewer than 45,000 clones, just under 80% seen only once; the top ten take about 7.6%. Cyclophosphamide on days +3 and +4 followed busulfan-fludarabine conditioning and a marrow graft. Germline CDR1 and CDR2: SGHNT and YYREEE (reference sequence). This CDR3 comprises 15 residues. The J segment lost 6 bases and the V segment lost 2 bases, leaving 6 bases of the junction unmatched. These data originate in a study of T cells after posttransplantation cyclophosphamide. Whole-study results and caveats: TRB overlap between skin or GI tissue T cells and blood was limited. Recipient CMV seropositivity and CMV reactivation strongly tracked TRB clonality.

V is TRBV5-4 and J is TRBJ2-7, with TRBD1 matching over 12 bases. This TCR came from a female patient aged 40 to 50 who received an allogeneic stem cell transplant from a related donor, was CMV-positive, and had no GVHD. Some T cells could come from the graft donor. Source: CD4+ T cells sorted from blood, taken approximately 1,900 days after a stem cell transplant with posttransplant cyclophosphamide. CDR3 sequence: CASSLRGTGGVEQYF. CDR3 DNA sequence: TGTGCCAGCAGCTTACGTGGGACAGGGGGCGTCGAGCAGTACTTC.